This T cell receptor (beta chain) was retrieved from a study of beta chain features in type 1 diabetes. Germline values: CDR1 SGHAT, CDR2 FQNNGV. The germline V and J ends were trimmed by 5 bases and 3 bases, with 14 bases remaining between them. The length of the CDR3 is 14 residues. Every isolated RNA sample was fully reverse transcribed, so sequencing captured expressed TCRB transcripts. The protocol was immunoSEQ multiplex PCR, while the TCRdb copy is restricted to in-frame clones and leaves out a portion. The sample contains around 180,000 clones, roughly 8% of which appear only once. Blood was drawn once from each donor into heparinised tubes. The draws averaged about 110 mL. A word on this clone: Its antigen is unidentified.

Study-level points and caveats: In comparison with healthy donors, patients had naive, central memory and Treg TCRB repertoires that appeared more similar. Moderate but significant shortening of TCRB CDR3s was recorded in all four CD4+ subsets from Type 1 diabetes patients. A pattern of fewer insertions and more deletions at VDJ junctions was seen in type 1 diabetes patients. Equally in patients and controls, shorter templates might have been favored by PCR.

The chain joins TRBV11-2 to TRBJ2-7; a weak D match, TRBD2 (6 bases). Sequenced sample: central memory CD4+ T cells from blood. The TCR was taken from a man younger than 35 with type 1 diabetes. The CDR3 region is CASSVLVGGYEQYF. In DNA, the CDR3 is TGTGCCAGCAGCGTGCTGGTCGGGGGCTACGAGCAGTACTTC.